The 9 T cell receptor beta chains reported below all come from one sample, sequenced in a study of read filtering for tumor transcriptome and immune sequencing. Molecular barcoded adaptors covering alpha/delta and beta/gamma chains were used on around 370 ng RNA. TCRdb re-analysed the reads in MiXCR, keeping a single row per CDR3 protein. The profile shows tens of thousands of distinct CDR3 sequences, roughly 13% of them singletons. Specimen: a population of CD138-negative cells sorted from bone marrow. The source of these receptors is a donor over 35 with multiple myeloma.

For this clonotype: A far larger clone is just one base off, so this is likely a read error. The chain recombines TRBV5-8 with TRBJ2-2; tentative D call: TRBD2 (6 bases). From germline, CDR1 is SGHTS and CDR2 YDEGEE. With 8 bases removed from V and 7 bases from J, the gap between germline ends came to 18 bases. The CDR3 has 14 amino acids. CDR3 region: CASMTGASIGELFF. The CDR3 DNA is TGTGCCAGTATGACGGGAGCATCGATCGGGGAGCTGTTTTTT.

This clonotype was found many times. The gene calls are TRBV2 and TRBJ2-1; D may be TRBD2 (6 bases). CDR1 and CDR2 from the germline V gene are SNHLY and FYNNEI. This CDR3 region has 15 residues. The V gene lost 3 bases and the J gene lost 1 base, with 10 bases spanning the gap. For the CDR3, the DNA is TGTGCCAGCAGTGACCCCGGGAGATCCTACAATGAGCAGTTCTTC. Translating gives CASSDPGRSYNEQFF.

This clonotype was picked up many times. The rearrangement uses TRBV20-1 and TRBJ2-5; 8 bases map to TRBD2. The CDR3 is 16 amino acids. Germline V lookup: CDR1 DFQATT, CDR2 SNEGSKA (reference sequence). V shed 5 bases and J 1 base; nucleotides not matched to a gene: 12. The chain's CDR3 is CSAPGMSGSLQETQYF. CDR3 bases: TGCAGTGCTCCCGGGATGAGCGGGAGTCTCCAAGAGACCCAGTACTTC.

This clonotype was observed at least ten times. The chain links TRBV20-1 to TRBJ2-7; no clear D. There are 12 residues in the CDR3. Germline V gene sequence: CDR1 DFQATT, CDR2 SNEGSKA (reference sequence). The V end lost 7 bases, the J end lost 1 base, and 11 bases lay between the germline ends. The CDR3 sequence: CSVGEISYEQYF. The CDR3 DNA is TGCAGTGTAGGAGAGATATCCTACGAGCAGTACTTC.

This clonotype is medium-sized. The chain joins TRBV29-1 to TRBJ2-1; 7 nucleotides align to TRBD2. Germline V gives CDR1 SQVTM, CDR2 ANQGSEA. CDR3 length: 13 residues. V lost 4 bases to trimming and J lost 9 bases; unmatched junction nucleotides: 9. CDR3 amino acids: CSVGKEVAGEQFF. The CDR3 DNA follows: TGCAGCGTTGGGAAGGAAGTAGCGGGTGAGCAGTTCTTC.

This clonotype occurred a few times. This chain connects TRBV7-9 to TRBJ2-7; TRBD2 might be the D (6 bases). Trimming pared 2 bases from V and 4 bases from J, leaving 21 bases between. Germline V gene data show CDR1 as SEHNR and CDR2 as FQNEAQ (reference sequence). The CDR3 covers 17 residues. CDR3 nucleotide sequence: TGTGCCAGCAGCTTACCAACCTCCGGGACGGGAGCTTACGAGCAGTACTTC. Amino acid sequence: CASSLPTSGTGAYEQYF.

This clonotype was counted at least ten times. This chain joins TRBV3-1 and TRBJ1-1; no firm D call. V was pared by 4 bases and J by 2 bases, with 8 bases between. CDR1 and CDR2 from the germline V gene are LGHDT and YNNKEL (reference sequence). This CDR3 contains 13 residues. Written as DNA, the CDR3 is TGTGCCAGCAGCCTTGGACGTAACACTGAAGCTTTCTTT. As protein: CASSLGRNTEAFF.

As for this clonotype: A much larger clonotype is one base distant, so this may be a read error. This chain joins TRBV11-2 and TRBJ2-7; D might be TRBD2 (5 bases). Germline values: CDR1 SGHAT, CDR2 FQNNGV. This CDR3 has 11 residues. The V and J ends lost 5 bases and 11 bases respectively, with 13 bases between them. CDR3 bases: TGTGCCAGCAGCCCTGGACGGGGAAAGTACTTC. It yields the protein CASSPGRGKYF.

In the case of this clonotype: With a much larger clone just one base away, this may be a read error. The V call is TRBV20-1, the J call TRBJ2-5; 9 bases fit TRBD1. J was trimmed by 7 bases and V by 6 bases; bases with no gene match: 12. CDR3 length: 14 amino acids. CDR1 and CDR2 from the germline V gene are DFQATT and SNEGSKA (reference sequence). This CDR3 reads CSAGSGTGMGTQYF. Here the CDR3 DNA reads TGCAGTGCCGGTTCCGGGACAGGGATGGGGACCCAGTACTTC.